The 8 T cell receptor beta chains below come from one sample, sequenced in a study of cytomegalovirus exposure and HLA in healthy donors. Amplification used 60 Vbeta primers and 13 Jbeta primers. Sequenced by immunoSEQ multiplex PCR; TCRdb stores in-frame clones only, minus some. The table shows 180,000 or so clones, with roughly 77% occurring only once. Sequences were obtained from PBMCs. These receptors were obtained from a woman in her 30s in good health and CMV-seronegative.

This rearrangement joins TRBV5-1 to TRBJ2-1; the match to TRBD2 covers 12 bases. This CDR3 comprises 17 residues. Germline V gives CDR1 SGHRS, CDR2 YFSETQ. V lost 4 bases to trimming and J lost 4 bases; unmatched junction nucleotides: 9. The CDR3 spells CASSVTSGGSHYNEQFF. In DNA form, the CDR3 reads TGCGCCAGCAGCGTCACTAGCGGGGGGTCCCATTACAATGAGCAGTTCTTC.

CDR3 region: CASSLEAGGSTGELFF. CDR3 nucleotides: TGCGCCAGCAGCTTGGAGGCAGGGGGTTCCACCGGGGAGCTGTTTTTT. This rearrangement joins TRBV5-1 to TRBJ2-2; TRBD1 matches at 7 bases. The trim removed 0 bases at V and 4 bases at J, leaving 6 bases unmatched. This CDR3 comprises 16 residues. Germline lookup yields CDR1 SGHRS and CDR2 YFSETQ. The variable domain in full, completed from reference TRBV5-1 and TRBJ2-2, reads KAGVTQTPRYLIKTRGQQVTLSCSPISGHRSVSWYQQTPGQGLQFLFEYFSETQRNKGNFPGRFSGRQFSNSRSEMNVSTLELGDSALYLCASSLEAGGSTGELFFGEGSRLTVL.

The chain carries TRBV2 and TRBJ1-2, with 8 positions matching TRBD1. The CDR3 loop spans 11 amino acids. Trimming at V came to 9 bases and at J to 12 bases, leaving 9 bases not matched to a gene. CDR1 and CDR2 from the germline V gene are SNHLY and FYNNEI. This chain's CDR3 is CARRTGTTHTF. The CDR3 region has the DNA TGTGCCAGACGGACAGGGACCACCCACACCTTC.

The chain links TRBV21-1 to TRBJ2-1; the table's D call, TRBD1, was not checked against the DNA. TRBV21-1 is a pseudogene segment. The CDR3 is made up of 15 amino acids. The CDR3 region is CASLPGQAFKGEQFF. CDR3 in DNA: TGTGCCAGCCTTCCGGGACAGGCCTTCAAAGGTGAGCAGTTCTTC.

V usage is TRBV11-2 and J usage is TRBJ1-4; 7 nucleotides line up with TRBD1. The CDR3 extends over 16 amino acids. Germline CDR1 SGHAT, CDR2 FQNNGV. The J segment lost 4 bases and the V segment lost 6 bases, leaving 11 bases of the junction unmatched. CDR3 residues: CASSLADRVVNEKLFF. The CDR3 DNA is TGTGCCAGCAGTCTAGCAGACAGGGTGGTTAATGAAAAACTGTTTTTT.

This chain links TRBV19 with TRBJ1-2, with no clear D. This CDR3 comprises 14 residues. The ends were cut back, 4 bases at V and 6 bases at J, with 15 bases in the middle. The V gene's germline CDR1 is LNHDA and CDR2 SQIVND (reference sequence). CDR3: CASSTSRPIDGYTF. CDR3 nucleotide sequence: TGTGCCAGTAGTACCTCCCGTCCTATTGATGGCTACACCTTC.

CDR3 sequence reads: CASSLTTSGVGQNQETQYF. CDR3 nucleotides: TGTGCCAGCAGCCTGACGACTAGCGGGGTGGGACAGAACCAAGAGACCCAGTACTTC. The chain employs TRBV7-6 and TRBJ2-5; TRBD2 matches 11 bases. The germline V gene encodes CDR1 SGHVS and CDR2 FNYEAQ. V dropped 5 bases and J dropped 0; count of bases not matched to a gene: 14. CDR3 length: 19 amino acids.

The chain carries TRBV9 and TRBJ2-7; 8 bases are shared with TRBD1. CDR1 SGDLS and CDR2 YYNGEE come from the germline V gene. The CDR3 has 17 amino acids. The V and J ends lost 0 bases and 4 bases, in that order; junction bases with no gene match: 12. CDR3 amino acids: CASSVGGSGTGVYEQYF. CDR3 nucleotide sequence: TGTGCCAGCAGCGTAGGAGGTTCGGGGACAGGTGTATACGAGCAGTACTTC.